Described below is a single TCR beta chain sequence and its context. Enrolled through a virtual design, the participants were between roughly 18 and 89 years of age and came from under 30 US areas. Two negative PCRs, clearance, or symptom resolution characterized the recovered Cohort 3 donors. Germline trimming cut 3 bases from V and 5 bases from J; bases unmatched to any gene: 2. CDR3 length: 13 residues. This sample stems from a study of blood T cell repertoires in COVID-19. Turning to the study itself: From T cells, B-cell-depleted T cells, or PBMCs came the material, which was cDNA or gDNA.

Under the authors' procedure: Researchers report that nucleated cell counts were estimated from reference gene primer amplification. Measured with immunoSEQ multiplex PCR; TCRdb has only the in-frame clones, and not every one. D and trimming were read from the DNA, whereas the V and J calls and clone size are those reported in that table. The sample includes hundreds of thousands of clones, under 95% of them seen just once. This sequence joins TRBV12-3 or TRBV12-4 and TRBJ2-5; 8 nucleotides line up with TRBD2. The TCR sequence derives from a woman between 18 and 30 years old who had recovered from COVID-19. The sequenced sample was PBMCs or T cells enriched from blood (not recorded which). In nucleotides, the CDR3 is TGTGCCAGCAGTTTCGGGGGGGGCGAGACCCAGTACTTC. It yields the protein CASSFGGGETQYF.